These 18 T cell receptor beta chains were all obtained from the same sample, sequenced in a study of cytomegalovirus exposure and HLA in healthy donors. 13 Jbeta primers and 60 Vbeta primers were used for the PCR. Repertoires were generated with immunoSEQ multiplex PCR, while TCRdb's copy carries only in-frame clones and drops some. The data contain fewer than 200,000 clones, roughly four fifths of them singletons. The sequenced material came from PBMCs. All receptors derive from a man aged 50-60 years in good health and CMV-seropositive.

The chain joins TRBV29-1 to TRBJ1-1; D ambiguous. Trimming took off 7 bases at V and 0 bases at J, with 12 bases between the two ends. The CDR3 consists of 13 residues. Germline CDR1 reads SQVTM; CDR2 reads ANQGSEA. This chain's CDR3 is CSGEAVLNTEAFF. In DNA form, the CDR3 reads TGCAGCGGGGAGGCGGTGCTGAACACTGAAGCTTTCTTT.

This sequence joins TRBV5-6 and TRBJ2-5; D is uncertain. This CDR3 spans 13 amino acids. CDR1 is SGHDT and CDR2 is YYEEEE in the germline V gene. V was clipped by 1 base and J by 2 bases, with 6 bases between them. The DNA for the CDR3 is TGTGCCAGCAGCTTGTCCTTTCAAGAGACCCAGTACTTC. Residues: CASSLSFQETQYF.

This chain connects TRBV5-1 to TRBJ2-3, with 9 bases lining up with TRBD1. V was pared by 2 bases and J by 1 base, with 2 bases of the junction left unmatched. CDR3 length: 15 residues. CDR1 and CDR2 (germline): SGHRS, YFSETQ. The CDR3 nucleotides read TGCGCCAGCAGCTTTGGGGACAGGGGCACAGATACGCAGTATTTT. Protein product: CASSFGDRGTDTQYF.

This clone showed up just a few times. This chain connects TRBV7-2 to TRBJ2-7, with TRBD1 matching 9 bases. V lost 5 bases, J lost 5 bases, and 7 bases stayed unmatched. CDR3 length equals 14 residues. Per the germline V gene, CDR1 is SGHTA and CDR2 is FQGNSA. Here the CDR3 reads CASSLRDRVNEQYF. The CDR3 region has the DNA TGTGCCAGCAGCCTCCGGGACAGGGTTAACGAGCAGTACTTC.

The chain carries TRBV30 and TRBJ2-2, with 8 bases lining up with TRBD1. This CDR3 is 13 amino acids long. CDR1 and CDR2 from the germline V gene are GTSNPN and SVGIG (reference sequence). V shed 1 base and J 7 bases; nucleotides not matched to a gene: 2. The CDR3 nucleotides are TGTGCCTGGAGTGGTACAGGGGGCGGGGAGCTGTTTTTT. Amino acids: CAWSGTGGGELFF.

The V call is TRBV6-5, the J call TRBJ1-1, with D unclear. The V gene's germline CDR1 is MNHEY and CDR2 SVGAGI. The CDR3 length is 13 residues. The ends were cut back, 7 bases at V and 11 bases at J, with 20 bases in the middle. In nucleotides, the CDR3 is TGTGCCAGCACCCTCAGGATCGGGAGCAGGGCTTTCTTT. Translating it yields CASTLRIGSRAFF.

The chain is built from TRBV5-4 and TRBJ2-7, with 8 nucleotides matching TRBD1. The CDR3 has 15 residues. Per germline, CDR1 SGHNT and CDR2 YYREEE (reference sequence). After removal of 4 bases from V and 2 bases from J, the junction contained 8 bases not matched to a gene. The CDR3 bases are TGTGCCAGCAGCCAAGGACAGGGCCTCCCCTACGAGCAGTACTTC. Protein product: CASSQGQGLPYEQYF.

This clone was picked up a small number of times. CDR3 region: CASSQDGTSVGTDTQYF. CDR3 bases: TGCGCCAGCAGCCAAGATGGGACTAGCGTGGGCACAGATACGCAGTATTTT. The chain couples TRBV4-3 to TRBJ2-3, with 10 bases aligning to TRBD2. The CDR3 covers 17 residues. Germline CDR1 LGHNA, CDR2 YSLEER. Losses at the gene ends were 0 bases for V and 1 base for J; bases not matched to a gene: 4.

The V gene is TRBV5-4, the J gene TRBJ2-2; 8 bases map to TRBD2. In germline, CDR1 is SGHNT, CDR2 YYREEE (reference sequence). The J segment lost 0 bases and the V segment lost 4 bases, leaving 5 bases of the junction unmatched. The CDR3 is 16 residues long. CDR3 sequence: CASSAGGGTNTGELFF. The CDR3 DNA reads TGTGCCAGCAGCGCCGGCGGGGGGACGAACACCGGGGAGCTGTTTTTT.

The chain has TRBV10-3 and TRBJ1-2; 11 nucleotides agree with TRBD1. This CDR3 is built from 18 residues. Germline V lookup: CDR1 ENHRY, CDR2 SYGVKD. The V and J ends lost 3 bases and 3 bases, in that order; junction bases with no gene match: 12. The CDR3 DNA follows: TGTGCCATCAGTGAACGTATGGGACAGGGGGAGAGCTACTATGGCTACACCTTC. Its translation: CAISERMGQGESYYGYTF.

Worth noting for this clone: The conserved phenylalanine or tryptophan normally closing the CDR3 is absent here, so this likely arose from a read error. This chain links TRBV4-2 with TRBJ1-5; D call uncertain. This CDR3 has 14 amino acids. CDR1 is LGHNA and CDR2 is YNFKEQ in the germline V gene. V lost 0 bases and J 5 bases, leaving 8 bases between the germline ends. The CDR3 region is CASSQETGDQPQHS. The CDR3 DNA reads as TGTGCCAGCAGCCAAGAGACGGGAGATCAGCCCCAGCATTCT.

Points on this clone: One end of the junction fails to match germline, which may point to a read error. V and J are TRBV7-9 and TRBJ2-5, with 7 bases lining up with TRBD2. The CDR3 covers 17 residues. The germline gives CDR1 SEHNR, CDR2 FQNEAQ (reference sequence). The CDR3 region has the DNA TGTTCCAGCAGCTTTGGGTCTAGCGGACCGGTGGGAGAGACCCAGTACTTC. Amino acid sequence: CSSSFGSSGPVGETQYF.

The genes are TRBV19 and TRBJ2-1; unclear D gene. Germline V gene sequence: CDR1 LNHDA, CDR2 SQIVND (reference sequence). Trimming shortened V by 5 bases and J by 4 bases, and 12 bases separated the two germline ends. The CDR3 consists of 14 residues. CDR3 bases: TGTGCCAGTAGTCCTCGGGTAGCATACAATGAGCAGTTCTTC. This gives the protein CASSPRVAYNEQFF.

The V gene is TRBV4-3, the J gene TRBJ2-3, with TRBD2 matching over 11 bases. Germline trimming cut 2 bases from V and 6 bases from J; bases unmatched to any gene: 7. Germline CDR1 LGHNA, CDR2 YSLEER. The CDR3 contains 16 residues. The CDR3 here is CASSQTSGGGPDTQYF. DNA of the CDR3: TGCGCCAGCAGCCAAACTAGCGGGGGAGGACCCGATACGCAGTATTTT.

V is TRBV9 and J is TRBJ2-7; 8 nucleotides align to TRBD2. CDR1 and CDR2 from the germline V gene are SGDLS and YYNGEE. The trim removed 2 bases at V and 3 bases at J, leaving 7 bases unmatched. The CDR3 runs to 15 residues. CDR3 coding DNA: TGTGCCAGCAGCGTTCTCGGACTAGCCAACTACGAGCAGTACTTC. This encodes CASSVLGLANYEQYF.

The chain couples TRBV9 to TRBJ2-5, with D perhaps TRBD2 (6 bases). This CDR3 region has 15 residues. CDR1 is SGDLS, CDR2 YYNGEE, per germline. Trimming left V 0 bases short and J 3 bases short, with 12 bases between. CDR3 loop: CASSVDAGLKETQYF. As DNA, the CDR3 is TGTGCCAGCAGCGTAGACGCGGGACTTAAAGAGACCCAGTACTTC. The variable domain in full, completed from reference TRBV9 and TRBJ2-5, reads DSGVTQTPKHLITATGQRVTLRCSPRSGDLSVYWYQQSLDQGLQFLIQYYNGEERAKGNILERFSAQQFPDLHSELNLSSLELGDSALYFCASSVDAGLKETQYFGPGTRLLVL.

V gene TRBV11-2 combines with J gene TRBJ2-1; 12 nucleotides line up with TRBD2. Per germline, CDR1 SGHAT and CDR2 FQNNGV. The length of the CDR3 is 14 residues. The V segment lost 6 bases and the J segment 9 bases; nucleotides outside the gene matches: 6. CDR3 loop: CASRLAGGRAEQFF. CDR3 sequence (DNA): TGTGCCAGCAGACTAGCGGGAGGACGCGCTGAGCAGTTCTTC.

The chain uses TRBV27 and TRBJ1-1; D might be TRBD1 (5 bases). Germline CDR1 is MNHEY and CDR2 is SMNVEV (reference sequence). The CDR3 is 17 amino acids. V was clipped by 3 bases and J by 2 bases, with 19 bases between them. In DNA form, the CDR3 reads TGTGCCAGCAGTTTGTCGGGGGGGGAAGGCAGCAACACTGAAGCTTTCTTT. As protein: CASSLSGGEGSNTEAFF.